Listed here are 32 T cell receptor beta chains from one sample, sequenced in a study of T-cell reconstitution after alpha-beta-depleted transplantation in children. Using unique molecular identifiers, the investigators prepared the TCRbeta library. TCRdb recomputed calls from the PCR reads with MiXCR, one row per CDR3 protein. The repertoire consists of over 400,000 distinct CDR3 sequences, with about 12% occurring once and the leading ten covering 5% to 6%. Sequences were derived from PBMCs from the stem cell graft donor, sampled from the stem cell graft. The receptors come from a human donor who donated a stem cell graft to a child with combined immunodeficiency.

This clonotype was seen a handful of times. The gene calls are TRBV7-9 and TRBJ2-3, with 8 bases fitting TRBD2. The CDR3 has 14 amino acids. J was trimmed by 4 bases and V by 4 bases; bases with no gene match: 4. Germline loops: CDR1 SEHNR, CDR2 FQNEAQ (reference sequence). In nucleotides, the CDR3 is TGTGCCAGCAGCTGGGGACTAGAGGCAGATACGCAGTATTTT. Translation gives CASSWGLEADTQYF.

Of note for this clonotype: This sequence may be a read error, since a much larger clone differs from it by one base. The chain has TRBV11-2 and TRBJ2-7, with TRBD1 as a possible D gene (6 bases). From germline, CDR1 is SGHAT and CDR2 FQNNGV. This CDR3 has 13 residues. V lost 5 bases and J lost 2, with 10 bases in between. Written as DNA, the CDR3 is TGTGCCAGCAGCCCCTGGGGGCCCTACGAGCAGTACTTC. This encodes CASSPWGPYEQYF.

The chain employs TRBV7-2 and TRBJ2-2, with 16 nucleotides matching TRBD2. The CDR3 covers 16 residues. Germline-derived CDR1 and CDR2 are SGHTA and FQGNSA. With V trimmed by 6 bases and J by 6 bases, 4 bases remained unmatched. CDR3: CASREGLAGGPGELFF. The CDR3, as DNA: TGTGCCAGCAGGGAGGGACTAGCGGGAGGGCCCGGGGAGCTGTTTTTT. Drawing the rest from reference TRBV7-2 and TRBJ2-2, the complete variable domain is GAGVSQSPSNKVTEKGKDVELRCDPISGHTALYWYRQSLGQGLEFLIYFQGNSAPDKSGLPSDRFSAERTGGSVSTLTIQRTQQEDSAVYLCASREGLAGGPGELFFGEGSRLTVL.

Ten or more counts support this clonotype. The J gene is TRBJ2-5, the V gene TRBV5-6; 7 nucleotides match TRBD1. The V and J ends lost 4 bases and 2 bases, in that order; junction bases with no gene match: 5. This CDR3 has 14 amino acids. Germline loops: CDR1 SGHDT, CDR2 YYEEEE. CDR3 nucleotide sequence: TGTGCCAGCAGCGTTGACAGGGTGCAAGAGACCCAGTACTTC. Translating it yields CASSVDRVQETQYF.

CDR3 in amino acids: CASSLGPRAIEQFF. CDR3 nucleotides: TGTGCCAGCAGCTTAGGTCCCAGGGCCATTGAGCAGTTCTTC. The chain employs TRBV7-8 and TRBJ2-1; a weak D match, TRBD1 (5 bases). The CDR3 sequence is 14 residues long. From germline, CDR1 is SGHVS and CDR2 FQNEAQ. Trimming shortened V by 1 base and J by 9 bases, and 13 bases separated the two germline ends.

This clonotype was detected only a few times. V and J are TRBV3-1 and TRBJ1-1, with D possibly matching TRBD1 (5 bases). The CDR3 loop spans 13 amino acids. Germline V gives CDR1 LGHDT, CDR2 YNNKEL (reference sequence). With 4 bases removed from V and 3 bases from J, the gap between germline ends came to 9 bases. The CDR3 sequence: CASSPGQYTEAFF. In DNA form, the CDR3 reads TGTGCCAGCAGCCCGGGGCAGTACACTGAAGCTTTCTTT.

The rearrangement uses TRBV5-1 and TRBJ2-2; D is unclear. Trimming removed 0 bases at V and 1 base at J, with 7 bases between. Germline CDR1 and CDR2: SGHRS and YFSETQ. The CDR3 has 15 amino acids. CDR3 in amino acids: CASSLDSRNTGELFF. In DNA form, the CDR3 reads TGCGCCAGCAGCTTGGATTCAAGGAACACCGGGGAGCTGTTTTTT.

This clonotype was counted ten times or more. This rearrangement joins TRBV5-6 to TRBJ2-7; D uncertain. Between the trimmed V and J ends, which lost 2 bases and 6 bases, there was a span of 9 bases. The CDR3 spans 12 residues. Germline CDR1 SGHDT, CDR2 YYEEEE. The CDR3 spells CASSFSPGEQYF. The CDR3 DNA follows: TGTGCCAGCAGCTTCAGCCCAGGCGAGCAGTACTTC.

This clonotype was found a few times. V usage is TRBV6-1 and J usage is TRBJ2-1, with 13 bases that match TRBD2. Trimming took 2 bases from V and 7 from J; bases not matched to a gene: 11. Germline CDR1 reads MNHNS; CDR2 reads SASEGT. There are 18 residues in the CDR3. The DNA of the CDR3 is TGTGCCAGCAGTGAACGACCGACCACTAGCGGGGGGGCGAATGAGCAGTTCTTC. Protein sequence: CASSERPTTSGGANEQFF.

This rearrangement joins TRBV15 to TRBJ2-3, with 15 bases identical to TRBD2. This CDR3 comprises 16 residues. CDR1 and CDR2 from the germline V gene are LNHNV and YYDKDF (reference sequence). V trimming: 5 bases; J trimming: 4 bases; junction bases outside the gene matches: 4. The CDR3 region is CATSGLAGGPSDTQYF. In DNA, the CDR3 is TGTGCCACCAGCGGACTAGCGGGGGGGCCCTCAGATACGCAGTATTTT.

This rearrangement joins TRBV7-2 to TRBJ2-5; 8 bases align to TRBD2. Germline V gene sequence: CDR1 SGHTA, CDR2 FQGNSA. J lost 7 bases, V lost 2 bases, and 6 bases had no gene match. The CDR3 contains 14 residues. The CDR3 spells CASSLSAGGGTQYF. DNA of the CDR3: TGTGCCAGCAGCTTAAGTGCCGGGGGGGGGACCCAGTACTTC.

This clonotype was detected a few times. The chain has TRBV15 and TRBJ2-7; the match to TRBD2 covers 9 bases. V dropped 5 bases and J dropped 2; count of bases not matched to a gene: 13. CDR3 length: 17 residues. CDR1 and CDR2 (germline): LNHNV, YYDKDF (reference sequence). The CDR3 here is CATSGILSGGPTYEQYF. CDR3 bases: TGTGCCACCAGCGGAATCCTCAGCGGGGGGCCTACCTACGAGCAGTACTTC. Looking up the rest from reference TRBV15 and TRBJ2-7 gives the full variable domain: DAMVIQNPRYQVTQFGKPVTLSCSQTLNHNVMYWYQQKSSQAPKLLFHYYDKDFNNEADTPDNFQSRRPNTSFCFLDIRSPGLGDTAMYLCATSGILSGGPTYEQYFGPGTRLTVT.

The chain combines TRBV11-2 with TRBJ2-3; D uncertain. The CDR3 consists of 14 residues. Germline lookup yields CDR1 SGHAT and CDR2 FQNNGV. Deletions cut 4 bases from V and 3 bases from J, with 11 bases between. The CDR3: CASSSRVVTDTQYF. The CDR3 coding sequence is TGTGCCAGCAGCTCCAGAGTGGTGACAGATACGCAGTATTTT.

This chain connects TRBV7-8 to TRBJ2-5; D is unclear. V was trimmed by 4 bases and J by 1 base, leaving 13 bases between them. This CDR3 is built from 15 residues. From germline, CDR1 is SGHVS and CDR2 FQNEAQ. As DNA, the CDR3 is TGTGCCAGCAGCTCCGAAGGACGGACCCAAGAGACCCAGTACTTC. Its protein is CASSSEGRTQETQYF.

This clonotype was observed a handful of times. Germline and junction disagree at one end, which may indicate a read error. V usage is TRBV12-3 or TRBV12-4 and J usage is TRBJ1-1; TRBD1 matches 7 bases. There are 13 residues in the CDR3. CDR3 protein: CASRPMDRTEAFF. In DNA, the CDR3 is TGTGCCAGCAGACCTATGGACAGGACTGAGGCTTTCTTT.

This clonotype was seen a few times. The CDR3 DNA reads TGCAGTGCTTTCTCCGGCGGCACCCTAGATACGCAGTATTTT. Translated, it gives CSAFSGGTLDTQYF. This chain joins TRBV20-1 and TRBJ2-3; D gene unclear. CDR1 and CDR2 (germline): DFQATT, SNEGSKA (reference sequence). V lost 5 bases and J lost 5, with 17 bases in between. The CDR3 spans 14 residues.

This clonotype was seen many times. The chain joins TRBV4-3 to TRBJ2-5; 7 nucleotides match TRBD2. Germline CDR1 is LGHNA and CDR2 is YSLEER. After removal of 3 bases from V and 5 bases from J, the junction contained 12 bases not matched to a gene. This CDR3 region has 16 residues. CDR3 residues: CASSHLGTMNGETQYF. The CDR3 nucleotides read TGCGCCAGCAGCCACCTAGGGACTATGAATGGGGAGACCCAGTACTTC.

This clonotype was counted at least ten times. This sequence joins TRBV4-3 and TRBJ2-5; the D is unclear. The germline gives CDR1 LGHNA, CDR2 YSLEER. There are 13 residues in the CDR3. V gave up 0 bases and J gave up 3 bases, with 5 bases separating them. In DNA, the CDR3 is TGCGCCAGCAGCCAAGATCAGGAAGAGACCCAGTACTTC. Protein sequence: CASSQDQEETQYF.

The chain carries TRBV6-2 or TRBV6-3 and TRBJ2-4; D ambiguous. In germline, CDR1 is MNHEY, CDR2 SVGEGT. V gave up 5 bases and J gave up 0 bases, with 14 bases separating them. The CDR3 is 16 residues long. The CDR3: CASSQGLQLAKNIQYF. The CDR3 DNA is TGTGCCAGCAGTCAAGGGCTCCAACTAGCCAAAAACATTCAGTACTTC.

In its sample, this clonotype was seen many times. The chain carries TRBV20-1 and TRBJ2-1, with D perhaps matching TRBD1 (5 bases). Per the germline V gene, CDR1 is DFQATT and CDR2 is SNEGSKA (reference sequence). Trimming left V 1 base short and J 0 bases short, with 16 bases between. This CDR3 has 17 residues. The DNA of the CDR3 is TGCAGTGCTAGAGTGGACACCCGTAGATTCTCCTACAATGAGCAGTTCTTC. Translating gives CSARVDTRRFSYNEQFF.

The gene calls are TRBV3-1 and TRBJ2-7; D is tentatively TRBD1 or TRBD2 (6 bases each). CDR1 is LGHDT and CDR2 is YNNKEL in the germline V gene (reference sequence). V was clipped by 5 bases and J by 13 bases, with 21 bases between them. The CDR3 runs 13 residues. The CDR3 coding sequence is TGTGCCAGCAGCACACAGGGAAGCGGACTACTTTACTTC. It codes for CASSTQGSGLLYF.

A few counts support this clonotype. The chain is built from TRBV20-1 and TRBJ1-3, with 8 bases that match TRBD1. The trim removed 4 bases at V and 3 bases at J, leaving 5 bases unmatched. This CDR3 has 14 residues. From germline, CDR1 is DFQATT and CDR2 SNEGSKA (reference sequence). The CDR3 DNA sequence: TGCAGTGCTACGGACAGGGTATTTGGAAACACCATATATTTT. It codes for CSATDRVFGNTIYF.

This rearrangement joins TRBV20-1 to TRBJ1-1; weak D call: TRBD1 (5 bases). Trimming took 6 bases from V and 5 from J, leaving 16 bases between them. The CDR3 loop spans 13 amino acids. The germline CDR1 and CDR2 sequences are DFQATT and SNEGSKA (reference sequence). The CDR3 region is CSALSQGLTEAFF. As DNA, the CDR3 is TGCAGTGCCCTTTCCCAGGGTTTGACTGAAGCTTTCTTT.

In DNA form, the CDR3 reads TGTGCCAGCAGATACAGGGAGGGCTCCTACGAGCAGTACTTC. Encoded protein: CASRYREGSYEQYF. This chain joins TRBV12-3 or TRBV12-4 and TRBJ2-7; tentative D call: TRBD2 (7 bases). Deletions cut 6 bases from V and 0 bases from J, with 12 bases between. This CDR3 region has 14 residues.

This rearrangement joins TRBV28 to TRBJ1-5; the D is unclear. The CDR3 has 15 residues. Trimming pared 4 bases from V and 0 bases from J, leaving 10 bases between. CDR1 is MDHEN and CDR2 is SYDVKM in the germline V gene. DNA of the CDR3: TGTGCCAGCAGTTCCGAAGCTTATAGCAATCAGCCCCAGCATTTT. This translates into CASSSEAYSNQPQHF.

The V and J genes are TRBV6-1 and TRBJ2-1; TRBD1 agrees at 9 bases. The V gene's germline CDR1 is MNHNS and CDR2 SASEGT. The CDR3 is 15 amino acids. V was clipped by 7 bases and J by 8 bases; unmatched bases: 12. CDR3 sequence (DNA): TGTGCCAGCACAAAAGCTGGGACAGGGTACCATGAGCAGTTCTTC. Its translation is CASTKAGTGYHEQFF.

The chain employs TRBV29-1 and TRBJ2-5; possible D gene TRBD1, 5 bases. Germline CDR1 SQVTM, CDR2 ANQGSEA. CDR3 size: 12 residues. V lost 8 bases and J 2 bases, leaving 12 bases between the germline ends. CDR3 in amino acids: CSSGHSQETQYF. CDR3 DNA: TGCAGCTCAGGACACTCACAAGAGACCCAGTACTTC.

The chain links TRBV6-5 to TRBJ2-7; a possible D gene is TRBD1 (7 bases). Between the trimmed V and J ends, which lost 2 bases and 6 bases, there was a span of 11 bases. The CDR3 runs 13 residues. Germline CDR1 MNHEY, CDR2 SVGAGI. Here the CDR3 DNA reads TGTGCCAGCAGTTACGGGCAGGGGGGCGAGCAGTACTTC. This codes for CASSYGQGGEQYF.

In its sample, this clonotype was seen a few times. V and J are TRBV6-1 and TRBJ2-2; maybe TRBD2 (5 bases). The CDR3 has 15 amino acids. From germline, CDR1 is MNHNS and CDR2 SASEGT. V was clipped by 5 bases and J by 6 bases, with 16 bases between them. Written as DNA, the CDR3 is TGTGCCAGCAGTAAGGTCGGGAAGGAGGCCGGGGAGCTGTTTTTT. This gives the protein CASSKVGKEAGELFF.

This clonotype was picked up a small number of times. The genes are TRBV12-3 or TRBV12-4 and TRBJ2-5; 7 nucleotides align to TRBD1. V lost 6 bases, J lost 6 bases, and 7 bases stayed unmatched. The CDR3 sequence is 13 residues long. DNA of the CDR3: TGTGCCAGCAGCATCGACAGGGCAAAGACCCAGTACTTC. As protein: CASSIDRAKTQYF.

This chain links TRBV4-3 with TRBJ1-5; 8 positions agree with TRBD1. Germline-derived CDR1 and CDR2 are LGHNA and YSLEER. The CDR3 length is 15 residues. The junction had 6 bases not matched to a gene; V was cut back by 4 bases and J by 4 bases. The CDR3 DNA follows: TGCGCCAGCAGCCTCAGCAGGGGGCGGAATCAGCCCCAGCATTTT. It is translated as CASSLSRGRNQPQHF.

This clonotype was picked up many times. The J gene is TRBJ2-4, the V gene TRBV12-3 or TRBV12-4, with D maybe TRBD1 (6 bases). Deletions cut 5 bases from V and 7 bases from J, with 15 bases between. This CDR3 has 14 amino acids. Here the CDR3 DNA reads TGTGCCAGCAGTCCCTCGGGACAACCTAACATTCAGTACTTC. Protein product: CASSPSGQPNIQYF.